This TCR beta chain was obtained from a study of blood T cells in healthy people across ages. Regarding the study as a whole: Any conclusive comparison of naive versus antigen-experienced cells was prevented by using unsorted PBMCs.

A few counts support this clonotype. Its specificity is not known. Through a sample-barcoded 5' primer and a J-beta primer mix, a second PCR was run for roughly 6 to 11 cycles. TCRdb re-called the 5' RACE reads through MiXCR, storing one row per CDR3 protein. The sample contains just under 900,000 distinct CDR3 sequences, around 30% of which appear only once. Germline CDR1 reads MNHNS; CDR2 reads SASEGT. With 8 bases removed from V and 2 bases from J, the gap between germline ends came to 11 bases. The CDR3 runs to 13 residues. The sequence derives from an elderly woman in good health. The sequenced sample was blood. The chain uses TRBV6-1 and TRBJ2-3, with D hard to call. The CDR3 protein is CASSRATTDTQYF. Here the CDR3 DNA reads TGTGCCAGCTCTCGGGCGACCACAGATACGCAGTATTTT.